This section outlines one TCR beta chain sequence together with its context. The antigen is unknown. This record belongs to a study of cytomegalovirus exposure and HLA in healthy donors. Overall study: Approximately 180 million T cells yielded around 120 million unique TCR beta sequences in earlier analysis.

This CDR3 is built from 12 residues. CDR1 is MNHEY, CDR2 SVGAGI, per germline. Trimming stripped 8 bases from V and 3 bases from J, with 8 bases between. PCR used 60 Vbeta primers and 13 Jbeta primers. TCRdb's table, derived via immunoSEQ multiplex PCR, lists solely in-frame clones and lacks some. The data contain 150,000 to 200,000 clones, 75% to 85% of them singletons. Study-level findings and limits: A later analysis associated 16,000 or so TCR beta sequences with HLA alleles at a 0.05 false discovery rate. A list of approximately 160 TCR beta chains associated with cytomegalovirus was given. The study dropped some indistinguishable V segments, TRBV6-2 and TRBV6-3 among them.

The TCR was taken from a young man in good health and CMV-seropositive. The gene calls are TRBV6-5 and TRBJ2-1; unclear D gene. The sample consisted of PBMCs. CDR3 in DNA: TGTGCCAGCCTCGCGAACTACAATGAGCAGTTCTTC. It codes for CASLANYNEQFF.